The source of this T cell receptor (beta chain) is a study of blood T cell repertoires in COVID-19. Study overall: The origin of the acute and convalescent COVID-19 samples was the United States, Italy and Spain.

In the original processing: Reference gene primers were amplified, and this amplification served to estimate nucleated cell counts. Using immunoSEQ multiplex PCR, the repertoire was profiled, and TCRdb retains in-frame clones only, with some absent. That table furnishes V, J and clone size, whereas the DNA furnished D and trimming. Counted here are 350,000 or so clones, around nine tenths occurring once; the ten biggest clones make up 3% to 4%. The CDR3 has 15 residues. J gave up 4 bases and V 5 bases, and 5 bases lay outside the gene matches. The germline V gene encodes CDR1 LNHNV and CDR2 YYDKDF (reference sequence). Seattle's cohort entered during active infection and was followed longitudinally.

The sequence derives from an older woman with COVID-19, enrolled during active disease. The specimen sequenced was peripheral blood. The V gene is TRBV15, the J gene TRBJ1-2; 12 bases are a match to TRBD1. Here the CDR3 reads CATSGDRGQSYGYTF. The CDR3 DNA reads TGTGCCACCAGCGGGGACAGGGGGCAAAGCTATGGCTACACCTTC. The whole variable domain, remainder taken from reference TRBV15 and TRBJ1-2, is DAMVIQNPRYQVTQFGKPVTLSCSQTLNHNVMYWYQQKSSQAPKLLFHYYDKDFNNEADTPDNFQSRRPNTSFCFLDIRSPGLGDTAMYLCATSGDRGQSYGYTFGSGTRLTVV.